Given below is one T cell receptor (beta chain) in context. Antigen specificity is unknown. cDNA libraries for TCR alpha and TCR beta, carrying sample barcodes and UMIs, came from 5'RACE with constant-segment primers. TCRdb processed the 5' RACE reads anew with MiXCR; each CDR3 protein has one entry. In the table there are tens of thousands of distinct CDR3 sequences, about 16% of which are singletons. V lost 6 bases, J lost 7 bases, and 19 bases lay in between. The CDR3 runs 14 residues. CDR1 MNHEY and CDR2 SVGEGT come from the germline V gene. The sample originates from a study of T-cell memory formation after mild COVID-19. Overall study results and limits: That cross-reactive memory joined was suggested by some responding clones appearing in pre-infection memory. A balance of CD4 and CD8 characterized clones contracting day 15 to 85, whereas later expanders leaned CD4+. Contracting clones localized mainly to CM and EM when CD4+ and mainly to EMRA when CD8+.

This receptor was taken from an adult who had mild COVID-19 (a few samples of this study predate the infection). Cell type and time point are not known. Sequencing input: PBMCs or a T cell subset sorted from them (not recorded which). The rearrangement links TRBV6-2 or TRBV6-3 to TRBJ2-7; D possibly corresponds to TRBD2 (5 bases). The CDR3 spells CASSRGGDYAEQYF. The CDR3 DNA sequence: TGTGCCAGCAGCCGCGGAGGTGACTACGCGGAGCAGTACTTC.